Listed here are 30 T cell receptor beta chains from one sample, sequenced in a study of control samples from healthy donors and cancer patients. Method: immunoSEQ multiplex PCR; TCRdb's copy keeps in-frame clones and lacks some. The repertoire consists of around 120,000 clones, with approximately 90% occurring once and the leading ten covering 6% to 8.5%. Sequencing was performed on blood. The origin of the receptors is a woman younger than 35 in good health.

The genes are TRBV18 and TRBJ2-1; 8 nucleotides match TRBD1. J was trimmed by 6 bases and V by 3 bases; bases with no gene match: 1. Germline V lookup: CDR1 KGHSH, CDR2 LQKENI. The CDR3 extends over 13 amino acids. CDR3 coding DNA: TGTGCCAGCTCACCTACAGGGGGCAATGAGCAGTTCTTC. Its translation is CASSPTGGNEQFF. Full variable domain (remainder filled in from reference TRBV18 and TRBJ2-1): NAGVMQNPRHLVRRRGQEARLRCSPMKGHSHVYWYRQLPEEGLKFMVYLQKENIIDESGMPKERFSAEFPKEGPSILRIQQVVRGDSAAYFCASSPTGGNEQFFGPGTRLTVL.

For this clone: A junction end diverges from the germline sequence, so it may reflect a read error. This chain links TRBV6-2 or TRBV6-3 with TRBJ2-5, with TRBD2 matching 11 bases. Germline V lookup: CDR1 MNHEY, CDR2 SVGEGT. There are 15 residues in the CDR3. The CDR3 nucleotides read TGTGCCAGCAGCATTAGCGGGGGGGGGCAAGCGACCCAGTACTTC. It is translated as CASSISGGGQATQYF.

This chain links TRBV7-8 with TRBJ1-1, with a weak D call TRBD1 (5 bases). The V end was cut by 7 bases, the J end by 0 bases, with 15 bases between. Germline V lookup: CDR1 SGHVS, CDR2 FQNEAQ. The CDR3 sequence is 15 residues long. The CDR3 is CASTLGGGLNTEAFF. CDR3 DNA: TGTGCCAGCACCCTAGGCGGGGGATTGAACACTGAAGCTTTCTTT.

CDR3 DNA sequence: TGTGCCAGCAGCCCCGGGGGGTCCCTAAATGAGCAGTTCTTC. Translating it yields CASSPGGSLNEQFF. This rearrangement joins TRBV7-2 to TRBJ2-1, with 7 nucleotides matching TRBD2. This CDR3 region has 14 residues. The germline gives CDR1 SGHTA, CDR2 FQGNSA. V dropped 5 bases and J dropped 7; count of bases not matched to a gene: 8.

V is TRBV2 and J is TRBJ1-1; a weak D match, TRBD1 (5 bases). The CDR3 consists of 13 residues. V was trimmed by 8 bases and J by 8 bases, leaving 18 bases between them. Germline V lookup: CDR1 SNHLY, CDR2 FYNNEI. The DNA for the CDR3 is TGTGCCAGCGACCTAAACCCGACAGAGGAAGCTTTCTTT. Protein sequence: CASDLNPTEEAFF.

The rearrangement joins TRBV28 to TRBJ2-7; D is perhaps TRBD1 or TRBD2 (5 bases each). Trimming took off 4 bases at V and 4 bases at J, with 17 bases between the two ends. Germline lookup yields CDR1 MDHEN and CDR2 SYDVKM. The CDR3 consists of 15 residues. In DNA form, the CDR3 reads TGTGCCAGCAGTTCGCCAGCCGGGACCGGTTACGAGCAGTACTTC. Translated, it gives CASSSPAGTGYEQYF.

The chain employs TRBV24-1 and TRBJ2-1; TRBD2 might be the D (6 bases). CDR3 length: 14 amino acids. Trimming took 7 bases from V and 2 from J, leaving 11 bases between them. CDR1 is KGHDR, CDR2 SFDVKD, per germline. CDR3 amino acids: CATSPGAPYNEQFF. Here the CDR3 DNA reads TGTGCCACCAGCCCGGGAGCCCCCTACAATGAGCAGTTCTTC.

The CDR3: CASRGDTEAFF. For the CDR3, the DNA is TGTGCCAGTCGGGGGGACACTGAAGCTTTCTTT. The chain recombines TRBV19 with TRBJ1-1, with a possible D match to TRBD1 (5 bases). V was cut by 8 bases and J by 3 bases, with 7 bases left in between. This CDR3 region has 11 residues. Germline CDR1 and CDR2: LNHDA and SQIVND (reference sequence). Full variable domain (missing parts from reference TRBV19 and TRBJ1-1): DGGITQSPKYLFRKEGQNVTLSCEQNLNHDAMYWYRQDPGQGLRLIYYSQIVNDFQKGDIAEGYSVSREKKESFPLTVTSAQKNPTAFYLCASRGDTEAFFGQGTRLTVV.

The J gene is TRBJ2-5, the V gene TRBV28; the D is unclear. The V end was cut by 3 bases, the J end by 0 bases, with 11 bases between. Germline V gives CDR1 MDHEN, CDR2 SYDVKM. This CDR3 has 15 amino acids. The CDR3 DNA follows: TGTGCCAGCAGTTTGTTACCAGGCTACCAAGAGACCCAGTACTTC. This encodes CASSLLPGYQETQYF.

The V and J genes are TRBV27 and TRBJ1-4; 9 bases fit TRBD1. In germline, CDR1 is MNHEY, CDR2 SMNVEV (reference sequence). The CDR3 extends over 15 amino acids. The junction had 5 bases not matched to a gene; V was cut back by 7 bases and J by 2 bases. CDR3 DNA sequence: TGTGCCAGCACCCACAGGGGGCTGACTAATGAAAAACTGTTTTTT. Its protein product is CASTHRGLTNEKLFF. Full variable domain (remainder filled in from reference TRBV27 and TRBJ1-4): EAQVTQNPRYLITVTGKKLTVTCSQNMNHEYMSWYRQDPGLGLRQIYYSMNVEVTDKGDVPEGYKVSRKEKRNFPLILESPSPNQTSLYFCASTHRGLTNEKLFFGSGTQLSVL.

This clone was found once. The V and J genes are TRBV4-3 and TRBJ2-5; D not certain. Germline CDR1 and CDR2: LGHNA and YSLEER. CDR3 length: 13 residues. The germline V and J ends were trimmed by 1 base and 4 bases, with 7 bases remaining between them. This CDR3 is CASSQGEGETQYF. The CDR3 region has the DNA TGCGCCAGCAGCCAAGGGGAAGGAGAGACCCAGTACTTC.

The chain carries TRBV3-1 (or the pseudogene TRBV3-2) and TRBJ1-3, with 7 bases fitting TRBD1. Germline V gene sequence: CDR1 LGHDT, CDR2 YNNKEL (reference sequence). The J segment lost 0 bases and the V segment lost 0 bases, leaving 8 bases of the junction unmatched. There are 18 residues in the CDR3. DNA of the CDR3: TGTGCCAGCAGCCAAGAGAGGGGGCTCATTAACTCTGGAAACACCATATATTTT. The encoded protein is CASSQERGLINSGNTIYF.

The chain links TRBV6-2 or TRBV6-3 to TRBJ2-2; D might be TRBD1 (5 bases). Trimming left V 2 bases short and J 0 bases short, with 10 bases between. The CDR3 length is 16 residues. CDR1 MNHEY and CDR2 SVGEGT come from the germline V gene. CDR3 sequence (DNA): TGTGCCAGCAGTTACGGAGACAGCGCGAACACCGGGGAGCTGTTTTTT. Protein sequence: CASSYGDSANTGELFF.

The chain employs TRBV5-8 and TRBJ2-3, with 7 bases that match TRBD2. CDR3 size: 13 residues. The germline V gene encodes CDR1 SGHTS and CDR2 YDEGEE. V gave up 5 bases and J gave up 6 bases; unmatched junction bases: 6. The CDR3 here is CASRRLAIDTQYF. The DNA of the CDR3 is TGTGCCAGCAGGAGACTAGCTATTGATACGCAGTATTTT.

V is TRBV24-1 and J is TRBJ1-6; tentative D call: TRBD1 (5 bases). The CDR3 has 14 residues. The V and J ends lost 11 bases and 1 base respectively, with 11 bases between them. Germline V gene data show CDR1 as KGHDR and CDR2 as SFDVKD. In DNA, the CDR3 is TGTGCCATCCCGAGGGGTTCCTATAATTCACCCCTCCACTTT. Translated, it gives CAIPRGSYNSPLHF.

The chain links TRBV2 to TRBJ2-3; 9 bases are a match to TRBD1. The J segment lost 7 bases and the V segment lost 7 bases, leaving 6 bases of the junction unmatched. Germline V gene sequence: CDR1 SNHLY, CDR2 FYNNEI. The CDR3 is made up of 13 amino acids. This chain's CDR3 is CASKGQGYYTQYF. Here the CDR3 DNA reads TGTGCCAGCAAGGGACAGGGATACTATACGCAGTATTTT.

This clone was picked up one time. The chain employs TRBV24-1 and TRBJ2-5; possibly TRBD2 for D (6 bases). Germline CDR1 and CDR2: KGHDR and SFDVKD. The germline V and J ends were trimmed by 12 bases and 1 base, with 20 bases remaining between them. The CDR3 sequence is 15 residues long. CDR3 amino acids: CASGGSGAFQETQYF. The CDR3 coding sequence is TGTGCCTCCGGGGGTAGTGGGGCCTTCCAAGAGACCCAGTACTTC.

This rearrangement joins TRBV12-3 or TRBV12-4 to TRBJ2-2; D unresolved. This CDR3 spans 11 amino acids. Trimming left V 2 bases short and J 7 bases short, with 2 bases between. This CDR3 reads CASSLIGELFF. The DNA for the CDR3 is TGTGCCAGCAGTTTAATCGGGGAGCTGTTTTTT.

The CDR3 DNA follows: TGTGCCAGCAGTTCCCCGACAGGGGGTCGCTACGAGCAGTACTTC. Translated: CASSSPTGGRYEQYF. The chain uses TRBV6-5 and TRBJ2-7; 9 bases align to TRBD1. V trimming: 4 bases; J trimming: 3 bases; junction bases outside the gene matches: 7. The CDR3 is 15 residues long. Germline V gives CDR1 MNHEY, CDR2 SVGAGI.

The chain employs TRBV18 and TRBJ2-3; unclear D gene. V lost 3 bases and J 8 bases, leaving 15 bases between the germline ends. This CDR3 is built from 14 residues. Per germline, CDR1 KGHSH and CDR2 LQKENI. The CDR3, as DNA: TGTGCCAGCTCACCGCCGGGCCCCTCAGGTACGCAGTATTTT. Translating it yields CASSPPGPSGTQYF.

This chain links TRBV21-1 with TRBJ2-1. TRBV21-1 is a pseudogene segment. This CDR3 spans 13 amino acids. This CDR3 reads CASSNYKALVQFF. In DNA form, the CDR3 reads TGTGCCAGCAGCAATTATAAGGCTCTTGTGCAGTTCTTC.

The CDR3 coding sequence is TGCGCCAGGGCCCTTAGGGTCCCCAAGACCCAGTACTTC. Translating it yields CARALRVPKTQYF. The rearrangement joins TRBV10-1 to TRBJ2-5; no clear D. The germline V gene encodes CDR1 WNHNN and CDR2 SYGVQD (reference sequence). Trimming pared 9 bases from V and 6 bases from J, leaving 17 bases between. CDR3 length equals 13 residues.

This clone was observed once. The chain carries TRBV7-2 and TRBJ2-2; D remains ambiguous. The germline CDR1 and CDR2 sequences are SGHTA and FQGNSA. This CDR3 is built from 13 residues. Trimming shortened V by 2 bases and J by 4 bases, and 5 bases separated the two germline ends. The CDR3 region is CASSLLGTGELFF. The CDR3 DNA reads as TGTGCCAGCAGCTTACTTGGCACCGGGGAGCTGTTTTTT. Full variable domain (missing parts from reference TRBV7-2 and TRBJ2-2): GAGVSQSPSNKVTEKGKDVELRCDPISGHTALYWYRQSLGQGLEFLIYFQGNSAPDKSGLPSDRFSAERTGGSVSTLTIQRTQQEDSAVYLCASSLLGTGELFFGEGSRLTVL.

The sample holds one count of this clone. The J gene is TRBJ1-2, the V gene TRBV28; TRBD1 agrees at 10 bases. CDR3 length: 17 residues. V gave up 8 bases and J gave up 2 bases; unmatched junction bases: 14. Germline assignment: CDR1 MDHEN and CDR2 SYDVKM. The CDR3: CASYALGTGDSNYGYTF. As DNA, the CDR3 is TGTGCCAGCTATGCTTTGGGGACAGGGGACTCAAACTATGGCTACACCTTC.

This clone was seen a single time. The rearrangement uses TRBV18 and TRBJ1-4, with no clear D. Between the trimmed V and J ends, which lost 1 base and 7 bases, there was a span of 13 bases. Germline V gene sequence: CDR1 KGHSH, CDR2 LQKENI. The CDR3 contains 15 residues. CDR3 in amino acids: CASSPRLGVVEKLFF. The DNA of the CDR3 is TGTGCCAGCTCACCACGATTGGGAGTGGTTGAAAAACTGTTTTTT. Drawing the rest from reference TRBV18 and TRBJ1-4, the complete variable domain is NAGVMQNPRHLVRRRGQEARLRCSPMKGHSHVYWYRQLPEEGLKFMVYLQKENIIDESGMPKERFSAEFPKEGPSILRIQQVVRGDSAAYFCASSPRLGVVEKLFFGSGTQLSVL.

V is TRBV10-1 and J is TRBJ2-3; D remains unclear. This CDR3 is 13 amino acids long. Trimming took off 9 bases at V and 3 bases at J, with 13 bases between the two ends. Per germline, CDR1 WNHNN and CDR2 SYGVQD (reference sequence). The CDR3 sequence: CASRLGPTDTQYF. The CDR3 coding sequence is TGCGCCAGTCGGTTAGGGCCGACAGATACGCAGTATTTT.

On this clone: Other DNA sequences in this specimen translate into the identical CDR3. The rearrangement links TRBV27 to TRBJ2-1; D tentatively fits TRBD1 or TRBD2 (6 bases each). Germline-derived CDR1 and CDR2 are MNHEY and SMNVEV (reference sequence). V was trimmed by 6 bases and J by 2 bases, leaving 17 bases between them. CDR3 size: 16 residues. The CDR3 loop reads CASSPGTGAPYNEQFF. The CDR3 DNA follows: TGTGCCAGCAGCCCGGGCACGGGGGCCCCCTACAATGAGCAGTTCTTC.

The chain links TRBV12-3 or TRBV12-4 to TRBJ2-5, with TRBD2 identical over 7 bases. J lost 6 bases, V lost 10 bases, and 11 bases had no gene match. The length of the CDR3 is 13 residues. In DNA, the CDR3 is TGTGCCAACCAACGAGCGGGGTCGAAGACCCAGTACTTC. This codes for CANQRAGSKTQYF.

The chain joins TRBV5-1 to TRBJ2-3; 10 bases are shared with TRBD2. Germline V lookup: CDR1 SGHRS, CDR2 YFSETQ. The length of the CDR3 is 16 residues. The trim removed 0 bases at V and 2 bases at J, leaving 3 bases unmatched. As DNA, the CDR3 is TGCGCCAGCAGCTTGGGGACTAGCGGCCTCACAGATACGCAGTATTTT. Translated: CASSLGTSGLTDTQYF.

This chain connects TRBV2 to TRBJ1-1; no clear D gene. Germline V lookup: CDR1 SNHLY, CDR2 FYNNEI. V lost 6 bases and J lost 3, with 8 bases in between. This CDR3 comprises 12 residues. The CDR3 sequence is CASRDEDTEAFF. The CDR3 nucleotides are TGTGCCAGCAGGGATGAGGACACTGAAGCTTTCTTT.